A selection of T cell receptor beta chains follows, all from one sample in a study of blood T cells in healthy people across ages. TCRdb re-called the 5' RACE reads with MiXCR, one entry per CDR3 protein. This sample has some 920,000 distinct CDR3 sequences, with roughly 51% found just once. Sequenced: blood. These receptors were taken from an older woman in good health. Each CDR3 is given without its conserved first and last residue.

j_call v_call cdr3_aa
TRBJ1-5 TRBV7-8 ASGKNRNQPQH
TRBJ1-2 TRBV12-3/TRBV12-4 ASSQQGQNCGYT
TRBJ2-1 TRBV4-3 ASSQGYLSNEQF
TRBJ2-1 TRBV28 ASRPDSRSYNEQF
TRBJ2-7 TRBV6-1 ASREAYEQY
TRBJ2-3 TRBV5-1 ASSSWSGGNTDTQY
TRBJ2-3 TRBV4-1 ASSRGTGDEDTQY
TRBJ2-7 TRBV20-1 GAKILYEQY
TRBJ2-5 TRBV7-2 ASSSHTGVQETQY
TRBJ2-1 TRBV24-1 ATASSSYNEQF
TRBJ2-7 TRBV27 TSSLFPGQGYEQY
TRBJ2-1 TRBV28 ASILDGGRNEQF
TRBJ2-4 TRBV6-1 ASSQQRGAGEQY
TRBJ2-3 TRBV5-1 ASSEYRRTDTQY
TRBJ2-1 TRBV7-6 ASSLAYGLAGGTGYEQF
. TRBV20-1 SARDEFLRETQY
TRBJ2-3 TRBV7-2 ASSLRLAGGGSTDTQY
TRBJ2-6 TRBV11-2 ASSLYPPTGANVLT
TRBJ1-2 TRBV11-3 ASSFGPTGTGYT
TRBJ2-2 TRBV6-6 ASTVQGALAGELF
TRBJ2-3 TRBV5-1 ASSIASGRSGTDTQY
TRBJ2-7 TRBV18 ASSSPNENSGEQY
TRBJ2-5 TRBV13 ASSLVWLAGRERQETQY
TRBJ2-6 TRBV7-3 ASSLFARETGANVLT
. TRBV7-7 ASSSLRWETQY
TRBJ2-7 TRBV14 ASSQEFGADYEQY
TRBJ2-7 TRBV14 ASSQDHGQVWRAQY
TRBJ1-5 TRBV7-2 ASSQQGTTGNQPQH
TRBJ2-7 TRBV20-1 SASSGLAGLISSYEQY
TRBJ2-3 TRBV29-1 SVEAGQGSTDTQY
TRBJ2-7 TRBV7-2 ASSLGPGLAGGSYEQY
. TRBV6-6 ASSYWQAETQY
TRBJ2-5 TRBV10-3 AISLTGLLLSETQY
TRBJ2-3 TRBV20-1 SARGGLAGGPLQY
TRBJ2-5 TRBV12-3/TRBV12-4 ASSFSTSGSSETQY
TRBJ2-7 TRBV15 ATSREDHEQY
TRBJ1-1 TRBV29-1 SVQAGGDTEAF
TRBJ2-7 TRBV4-1 ASSQVGLGLSYEQY
TRBJ2-1 TRBV4-3 ASSQDRAGGPAKQF
TRBJ1-4 TRBV18 ASSPRAVAVTATNEKLF
TRBJ1-6 TRBV19 ASSTTGLGSPLH
TRBJ2-3 TRBV12-3/TRBV12-4 ASSLRRGRTDTQY